This TCR beta chain emerged from a study of post-analysis software for immune sequencing data. Across the whole study: Courses of disease covered relapsing-remitting, secondary progressive and progressive-relapsing multiple sclerosis. Points from the study as a whole: Compared with controls, patients had more of five TRBV segments, including TRBV5-6, TRBV5-1 and TRBV20-1.

From germline, CDR1 is SGHAT and CDR2 FQNNGV. V shed 1 base and J shed 6 bases, with 16 bases lying between them. The CDR3 sequence is 16 residues long. Unique molecular identifiers were built into the TCR beta cDNA libraries. TCRdb reprocessed the PCR reads with MiXCR, giving one entry per CDR3 protein. Of roughly 670,000 distinct CDR3 sequences detected, approximately 59% appear once; the ten largest clones hold approximately 10%. This clonotype has a handful of counts. Its antigen is currently unknown. The receptor was derived from a girl between 2 and 10 years old with multiple sclerosis. The chain is built from TRBV11-2 and TRBJ2-1; no reliable D call. The specimen sequenced was blood. The CDR3 DNA sequence: TGTGCCAGCAGCTTAGGAAAGTATCGGTCTGCCAATGAGCAGTTCTTC. This gives the protein CASSLGKYRSANEQFF. Looking up the rest from reference TRBV11-2 and TRBJ2-1 gives the full variable domain: EAGVAQSPRYKIIEKRQSVAFWCNPISGHATLYWYQQILGQGPKLLIQFQNNGVVDDSQLPKDRFSAERLKGVDSTLKIQPAKLEDSAVYLCASSLGKYRSANEQFFGPGTRLTVL.